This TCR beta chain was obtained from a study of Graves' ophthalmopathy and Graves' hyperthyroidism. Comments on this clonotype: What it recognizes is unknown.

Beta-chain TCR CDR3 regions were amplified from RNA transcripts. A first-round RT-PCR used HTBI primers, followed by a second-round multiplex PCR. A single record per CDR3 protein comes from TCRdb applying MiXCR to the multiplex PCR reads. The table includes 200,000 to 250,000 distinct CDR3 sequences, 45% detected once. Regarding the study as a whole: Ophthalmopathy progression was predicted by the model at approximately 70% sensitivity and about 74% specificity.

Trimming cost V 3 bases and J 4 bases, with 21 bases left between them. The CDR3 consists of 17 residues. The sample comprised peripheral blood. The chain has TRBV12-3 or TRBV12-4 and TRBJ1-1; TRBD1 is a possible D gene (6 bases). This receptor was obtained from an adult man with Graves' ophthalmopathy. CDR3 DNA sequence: TGTGCCAGCAGTTTGCTAGGGGATATCCTGGGGGCCACTGAAGCTTTCTTT. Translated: CASSLLGDILGATEAFF.